These T cell receptor beta chains were read from a single sample in a study of T cells in Graves' hyperthyroidism and ophthalmopathy. TCRdb re-analysed the multiplex PCR reads in MiXCR, keeping a single row per CDR3 protein. The sample holds tens of thousands of distinct CDR3 sequences; roughly half are singletons and the top ten take around a third. The sequencing sample was made of peripheral blood or thyroid tissue (not recorded which). These receptors were obtained from a man aged 18 to 29 with Graves' hyperthyroidism. Both conserved end residues are part of each CDR3. Fields, in order: V gene, J gene, clone size, D gene, CDR3 protein, CDR3 DNA. A D gene is named only where the DNA matches it firmly. Rows give clone size only sometimes, using once, few, many, or a class for an expanded clone.

v_call: TRBV4-1
j_call: TRBJ1-5
clone_size: many
d_call: NA
cdr3_aa: CASSQELTTGSDQPQHF
cdr3_nt: TGCGCCAGCAGCCAAGAGCTGACTACAGGGTCGGATCAGCCCCAGCATTTT

v_call: TRBV7-3
j_call: TRBJ2-6
clone_size: NA
d_call: TRBD1
cdr3_aa: CASSSQGALGANVLTF
cdr3_nt: TGTGCCAGCAGCTCCCAGGGGGCGCTTGGAGCCAACGTCCTGACTTTC

v_call: TRBV7-2
j_call: TRBJ1-1
clone_size: NA
d_call: NA
cdr3_aa: CASSFDTQLNTEAFF
cdr3_nt: TGTGCCAGCAGCTTCGATACACAACTGAACACTGAAGCTTTCTTT

v_call: TRBV20-1
j_call: TRBJ1-1
clone_size: many
d_call: TRBD1
cdr3_aa: CSATSRGAEAFF
cdr3_nt: TGCAGTGCGACGAGCAGGGGGGCCGAAGCTTTCTTT

v_call: TRBV7-2
j_call: TRBJ2-5
clone_size: medium-sized
d_call: TRBD2
cdr3_aa: CASSRAGGGQKETQYF
cdr3_nt: TGTGCCAGCAGCCGAGCCGGGGGGGGACAAAAAGAGACCCAGTACTTC

v_call: TRBV7-2
j_call: TRBJ2-7
clone_size: NA
d_call: NA
cdr3_aa: CASSPELGGHEQYF
cdr3_nt: TGTGCCAGCAGCCCGGAACTCGGGGGTCACGAGCAGTACTTC

v_call: TRBV10-3
j_call: TRBJ1-1
clone_size: NA
d_call: NA
cdr3_aa: CAISGRNTEAFF
cdr3_nt: TGTGCCATCAGTGGACGGAACACTGAAGCTTTCTTT

v_call: TRBV6-5
j_call: TRBJ1-2
clone_size: NA
d_call: TRBD1
cdr3_aa: CASRPRTGPNYGYTF
cdr3_nt: TGTGCCAGCAGGCCACGGACAGGCCCTAACTATGGCTACACCTTC

v_call: TRBV7-3
j_call: TRBJ2-7
clone_size: NA
d_call: NA
cdr3_aa: CATSGEQYF
cdr3_nt: TGTGCCACCTCCGGAGAGCAGTACTTC

v_call: TRBV12-3/TRBV12-4
j_call: TRBJ1-5
clone_size: NA
d_call: TRBD1
cdr3_aa: CASSPQPGTGLNQPQHF
cdr3_nt: TGTGCCAGCAGTCCCCAACCCGGGACAGGCCTGAATCAGCCCCAGCATTTT

v_call: TRBV24-1
j_call: TRBJ2-5
clone_size: NA
d_call: NA
cdr3_aa: CATSDAPRETQYF
cdr3_nt: TGTGCCACCAGTGATGCCCCTCGGGAGACCCAGTACTTC

v_call: TRBV7-6
j_call: TRBJ1-4
clone_size: NA
d_call: NA
cdr3_aa: CASSKGAGGSEKLFF
cdr3_nt: TGTGCCAGCAGCAAAGGGGCAGGAGGGAGTGAAAAACTGTTTTTT

v_call: TRBV7-9
j_call: TRBJ1-1
clone_size: once
d_call: NA
cdr3_aa: CASSLAVGVSDEAFF
cdr3_nt: TGTGCCAGCAGCTTAGCGGTCGGGGTTTCTGATGAAGCTTTCTTT

v_call: TRBV5-6
j_call: TRBJ1-3
clone_size: many
d_call: NA
cdr3_aa: CASSKELGSYSGNTIYF
cdr3_nt: TGTGCCAGCAGCAAGGAACTGGGCAGCTACTCTGGAAACACCATATATTTT

v_call: TRBV29-1
j_call: TRBJ2-7
clone_size: NA
d_call: NA
cdr3_aa: CSVDTGISYEQYF
cdr3_nt: TGCAGCGTTGATACTGGAATATCCTACGAGCAGTACTTC

v_call: TRBV29-1
j_call: TRBJ2-7
clone_size: NA
d_call: TRBD2
cdr3_aa: CSVRPGTSGRAGRYEQYF
cdr3_nt: TGCAGCGTGAGGCCCGGGACTAGCGGGAGGGCCGGAAGATACGAGCAGTACTTC

v_call: TRBV29-1
j_call: TRBJ1-5
clone_size: many
d_call: TRBD1
cdr3_aa: CSVVGGQGQPQHF
cdr3_nt: TGCAGCGTCGTCGGGGGACAGGGTCAGCCCCAGCATTTT

v_call: TRBV11-2
j_call: TRBJ1-4
clone_size: many
d_call: NA
cdr3_aa: CASSPTMTGAEKLFF
cdr3_nt: TGTGCCAGCAGCCCTACAATGACAGGAGCCGAAAAACTGTTTTTT

v_call: TRBV29-1
j_call: TRBJ2-5
clone_size: many
d_call: NA
cdr3_aa: CSVEISGPETQYF
cdr3_nt: TGCAGCGTTGAGATTAGCGGCCCGGAGACCCAGTACTTC

v_call: TRBV6-1
j_call: TRBJ2-5
clone_size: many
d_call: TRBD1
cdr3_aa: CASSGGTDQKTQYF
cdr3_nt: TGTGCCAGCAGTGGAGGGACAGATCAAAAGACCCAGTACTTC

v_call: TRBV29-1
j_call: TRBJ2-5
clone_size: NA
d_call: NA
cdr3_aa: CSVGDGLRETQYF
cdr3_nt: TGCAGCGTGGGGGACGGTCTCCGAGAGACCCAGTACTTC

v_call: TRBV29-1
j_call: TRBJ2-7
clone_size: NA
d_call: NA
cdr3_aa: CSVGTGGSGSSERYF
cdr3_nt: TGCAGCGTTGGGACAGGGGGTAGCGGGAGTAGTGAGCGGTACTTC

v_call: TRBV7-9
j_call: TRBJ1-2
clone_size: NA
d_call: NA
cdr3_aa: CASSSTETPPYTF
cdr3_nt: TGTGCCAGCAGCTCAACCGAGACCCCCCCCTACACCTTC

v_call: TRBV5-1
j_call: TRBJ1-1
clone_size: many
d_call: NA
cdr3_aa: CASSYEQGSTEAFF
cdr3_nt: TGCGCCAGCAGCTACGAACAGGGAAGCACTGAAGCTTTCTTT

v_call: TRBV6-2/TRBV6-3
j_call: TRBJ2-7
clone_size: NA
d_call: TRBD2
cdr3_aa: CASSYSMSSGRALYEQYF
cdr3_nt: TGTGCCAGCAGTTACTCGATGTCTAGCGGGAGGGCCCTGTACGAGCAGTACTTC

v_call: TRBV27
j_call: TRBJ1-5
clone_size: NA
d_call: NA
cdr3_aa: CASSLGPVSTDTQHF
cdr3_nt: TGTGCCAGCAGTTTAGGTCCGGTTAGCACAGATACGCAGCATTTT

v_call: TRBV28
j_call: TRBJ1-2
clone_size: many
d_call: NA
cdr3_aa: CASTLLGAGGYTF
cdr3_nt: TGTGCCAGCACCCTCTTGGGGGCGGGTGGCTACACCTTC

v_call: TRBV7-9
j_call: TRBJ1-5
clone_size: many
d_call: NA
cdr3_aa: CASSLARDNQPQHF
cdr3_nt: TGTGCCAGCAGCCTCGCACGGGATAATCAGCCCCAGCATTTT

v_call: TRBV24-1
j_call: TRBJ1-2
clone_size: NA
d_call: TRBD1
cdr3_aa: CATSAGTGNHGYTF
cdr3_nt: TGTGCCACCAGTGCCGGGACAGGGAATCATGGCTACACCTTC

v_call: TRBV9
j_call: TRBJ2-7
clone_size: many
d_call: TRBD2
cdr3_aa: CASSASSGATYEQYF
cdr3_nt: TGTGCCAGCAGCGCTTCTAGCGGGGCCACCTACGAGCAGTACTTC

v_call: TRBV7-7
j_call: TRBJ2-2
clone_size: many
d_call: NA
cdr3_aa: CASSTRDTGELFF
cdr3_nt: TGTGCCAGCAGCACCAGGGACACCGGGGAGCTGTTTTTT

v_call: TRBV2
j_call: TRBJ1-6
clone_size: NA
d_call: NA
cdr3_aa: CASRDGYNSPLHF
cdr3_nt: TGTGCCAGCCGGGACGGGTATAATTCACCCCTCCACTTT

v_call: TRBV4-3
j_call: TRBJ1-6
clone_size: NA
d_call: NA
cdr3_aa: CASSQDTGTSSYNSSLHF
cdr3_nt: TGCGCCAGCAGCCAAGACACTGGTACCAGCTCCTATAACTCATCCCTCCACTTT

v_call: TRBV10-3
j_call: TRBJ2-7
clone_size: NA
d_call: TRBD1
cdr3_aa: CAISETDRGWEQHF
cdr3_nt: TGTGCCATCAGTGAGACGGACAGGGGATGGGAGCAGCACTTC

v_call: TRBV6-5
j_call: TRBJ1-3
clone_size: many
d_call: NA
cdr3_aa: CASSYSRTSSGNTIYF
cdr3_nt: TGTGCCAGCAGTTACTCTCGCACGAGCTCTGGAAACACCATATATTTT

v_call: TRBV10-3
j_call: TRBJ2-2
clone_size: NA
d_call: TRBD2
cdr3_aa: CASSYSSGRTNTGELFF
cdr3_nt: TGTGCCAGCAGTTACTCTAGCGGGAGGACGAACACCGGGGAGCTGTTTTTT

v_call: TRBV6-5
j_call: TRBJ2-7
clone_size: many
d_call: NA
cdr3_aa: CASSYTDRYEQYF
cdr3_nt: TGTGCCAGCAGTTACACCGACAGATACGAGCAGTACTTC

v_call: TRBV10-3
j_call: TRBJ1-1
clone_size: many
d_call: NA
cdr3_aa: CATRVGVGTEAFF
cdr3_nt: TGTGCCACCCGAGTTGGGGTCGGTACTGAAGCTTTCTTT

v_call: TRBV7-2
j_call: TRBJ2-6
clone_size: many
d_call: TRBD1
cdr3_aa: CASSQRPGGSGANVLTF
cdr3_nt: TGTGCCAGCAGCCAACGCCCAGGGGGCTCTGGGGCCAACGTCCTGACTTTC

v_call: TRBV25-1
j_call: TRBJ1-3
clone_size: many
d_call: TRBD1
cdr3_aa: CASSEWDSSGNTIYF
cdr3_nt: TGTGCCAGCAGTGAGTGGGACAGCTCTGGAAACACCATATATTTT

v_call: TRBV29-1
j_call: TRBJ2-2
clone_size: NA
d_call: NA
cdr3_aa: CSVARTTGELFF
cdr3_nt: TGCAGCGTTGCTAGAACCACCGGGGAGCTGTTTTTT

v_call: TRBV7-2
j_call: TRBJ1-3
clone_size: many
d_call: NA
cdr3_aa: CASSLSATGGNTIYF
cdr3_nt: TGTGCCAGCAGCTTGTCCGCCACGGGGGGAAACACCATATATTTT

v_call: TRBV19
j_call: TRBJ1-5
clone_size: many
d_call: NA
cdr3_aa: CASSIESNQPQHF
cdr3_nt: TGTGCCAGTAGTATCGAGAGCAATCAGCCCCAGCATTTT